This T cell receptor (beta chain) emerged from a study of control samples from healthy donors and cancer patients. The assay was immunoSEQ multiplex PCR, and TCRdb's table has in-frame clones only and misses some. The sample shows more than 95,000 clones, approximately 89% of them seen only once. This CDR3 is built from 16 residues. The germline gives CDR1 SGDLS, CDR2 YYNGEE. The trim removed 4 bases at V and 2 bases at J, leaving 12 bases unmatched. This clone was detected once. The TCR sequence derives from a man in his 60s in good health. The chain uses TRBV9 and TRBJ2-7; 7 positions agree with TRBD1. The sample taken for sequencing was blood. CDR3 bases: TGTGCCAGCAGCCCGGGTGGTCTCCAGGGGGCCTACGAGCAGTACTTC. It translates to CASSPGGLQGAYEQYF.